One and the same sample provided the 14 T cell receptor beta chains below, sequenced in a study of blood T cell repertoires in COVID-19. The table came from immunoSEQ multiplex PCR; TCRdb's copy has only in-frame clones and leaves some out. The table records some 250,000 clones, about 80% of them present only once. Sequencing was performed on peripheral blood. The source is a woman aged 80 or over with acute or convalescent COVID-19.

The V and J genes are TRBV6-6 and TRBJ1-1, with a possible D match to TRBD1 (5 bases). The CDR3 consists of 12 residues. Germline assignment: CDR1 MNHNY and CDR2 SVGAGI (reference sequence). Trimming removed 0 bases at V and 11 bases at J, with 10 bases between. The CDR3 sequence: CASSYSRGFAFF. In DNA, the CDR3 is TGTGCCAGCAGTTACTCGCGGGGGTTTGCTTTCTTT.

The chain links TRBV6-2 or TRBV6-3 to TRBJ1-2, with D possibly matching TRBD1 (5 bases). V lost 4 bases and J lost 3, with 9 bases in between. This CDR3 has 13 amino acids. The V gene's germline CDR1 is MNHEY and CDR2 SVGEGT. The CDR3 reads CASSLTEYYGYTF. The CDR3, as DNA: TGTGCCAGCAGTTTGACAGAATACTATGGCTACACCTTC.

V and J are TRBV5-1 and TRBJ2-3, with TRBD2 matching 14 bases. This CDR3 has 16 residues. CDR1 is SGHRS, CDR2 YFSETQ, per germline. The J segment lost 5 bases and the V segment lost 4 bases, leaving 6 bases of the junction unmatched. DNA of the CDR3: TGCGCCAGCAGCCGCGGGACTAGCGGGAGTAGAGATACGCAGTATTTT. Translating it yields CASSRGTSGSRDTQYF.

J is TRBJ1-2 and V is TRBV3-1 (or the pseudogene TRBV3-2); weak D call: TRBD1 (5 bases). V was shortened by 1 base and J by 13 bases, with 13 bases between the two germline ends. Germline assignment: CDR1 LGHDT and CDR2 YNNKEL (reference sequence). The CDR3 contains 12 residues. The DNA of the CDR3 is TGTGCCAGCAGCCAAGCTGCGGGGGATCGCACCTTC. Amino acid sequence: CASSQAAGDRTF.

The chain carries TRBV3-1 (or the pseudogene TRBV3-2) and TRBJ2-1; D might be TRBD2 (6 bases). The CDR3 extends over 18 amino acids. Germline V gene lookup returns CDR1 LGHDT and CDR2 YNNKEL (reference sequence). With 0 bases removed from V and 0 bases from J, the gap between germline ends came to 15 bases. CDR3 in DNA: TGTGCCAGCAGCCAAGATCTATTGGCGGGGAGCTCCTACAATGAGCAGTTCTTC. It is translated as CASSQDLLAGSSYNEQFF.

The chain joins TRBV11-2 to TRBJ1-2; D is perhaps TRBD1 (6 bases). The CDR3 has 13 amino acids. The germline gives CDR1 SGHAT, CDR2 FQNNGV. The V and J ends lost 6 bases and 2 bases respectively, with 10 bases between them. As DNA, the CDR3 is TGTGCCAGCAGGCCAACAGGGAACTATGGCTACACCTTC. This translates into CASRPTGNYGYTF.

V gene TRBV4-1 combines with J gene TRBJ2-4; perhaps TRBD2 as D (7 bases). Germline loops: CDR1 MGHRA, CDR2 YSYEKL. The CDR3 covers 17 residues. Between the trimmed V and J ends, which lost 0 bases and 5 bases, there was a span of 17 bases. The CDR3: CASSQDTGEGHQNIQYF. The CDR3 DNA reads TGCGCCAGCAGCCAAGATACGGGGGAGGGACACCAAAACATTCAGTACTTC.

The chain combines TRBV19 with TRBJ2-7; 8 nucleotides match TRBD1. V trimming: 6 bases; J trimming: 6 bases; junction bases outside the gene matches: 10. In germline, CDR1 is LNHDA, CDR2 SQIVND (reference sequence). The CDR3 spans 14 residues. CDR3 DNA: TGTGCCAGTAGAAGAGGACAGGGAACGGGCGAGCAGTACTTC. Translating it yields CASRRGQGTGEQYF.

V is TRBV19 and J is TRBJ1-5; 7 bases agree with TRBD1. Germline V gene lookup returns CDR1 LNHDA and CDR2 SQIVND (reference sequence). The V gene end was trimmed by 0 bases and the J gene end by 6 bases; junction bases not matched to a gene: 5. The CDR3 contains 15 residues. The CDR3 coding sequence is TGTGCCAGTAGTATAGACCCCGACAGGGCTCAGCCCCAGCATTTT. Its translation: CASSIDPDRAQPQHF.

The chain is built from TRBV4-1 and TRBJ1-1; TRBD1 aligns across 12 bases. Germline assignment: CDR1 MGHRA and CDR2 YSYEKL. The CDR3 runs 18 residues. With V trimmed by 1 base and J by 4 bases, 10 bases remained unmatched. In DNA form, the CDR3 reads TGCGCCAGCAGCCAAGGACCCACGGGACAGGGGGCTGGCACTGAAGCTTTCTTT. The encoded protein is CASSQGPTGQGAGTEAFF.

This sequence joins TRBV3-1 (or the pseudogene TRBV3-2) and TRBJ2-1, with D perhaps TRBD2 (5 bases). The CDR3 is 20 amino acids. V lost 0 bases and J 0 bases, leaving 21 bases between the germline ends. Looked up from germline, CDR1 is LGHDT and CDR2 is YNNKEL (reference sequence). The CDR3 is CASSQDRPSGPFFSYNEQFF. In DNA form, the CDR3 reads TGTGCCAGCAGCCAAGATCGTCCCAGCGGCCCTTTCTTCTCCTACAATGAGCAGTTCTTC.

This clone was picked up a small number of times. The chain recombines TRBV7-6 with TRBJ1-1; weak D call: TRBD1 (5 bases). Germline values: CDR1 SGHVS, CDR2 FNYEAQ. There are 15 residues in the CDR3. V was cut by 2 bases and J by 2 bases, with 12 bases left in between. The CDR3 loop reads CASSLSGGTNTEAFF. The DNA of the CDR3 is TGTGCCAGCAGCTTAAGTGGGGGGACTAACACTGAAGCTTTCTTT.

A few counts support this clone. The chain has TRBV10-3 and TRBJ2-1, with 10 bases identical to TRBD2. Germline V gene sequence: CDR1 ENHRY, CDR2 SYGVKD. The CDR3 is made up of 18 amino acids. Germline trimming cut 5 bases from V and 6 bases from J; bases unmatched to any gene: 16. This CDR3 reads CAISPRAPLAGVRNEQFF. CDR3 coding DNA: TGTGCCATCAGTCCCCGAGCGCCTCTAGCGGGAGTACGCAATGAGCAGTTCTTC.

V is TRBV5-8 and J is TRBJ2-7; maybe TRBD2 (6 bases). This CDR3 comprises 16 residues. The V end was cut by 3 bases, the J end by 0 bases, with 16 bases between. Germline V CDR1 and CDR2: SGHTS, YDEGEE. CDR3 in amino acids: CASSYDWQTSSYEQYF. In DNA, the CDR3 is TGTGCCAGCAGCTACGATTGGCAGACTAGCTCCTACGAGCAGTACTTC.